This T cell receptor (beta chain) comes out of a study of cytomegalovirus exposure and HLA in healthy donors. V was clipped by 5 bases and J by 4 bases; unmatched bases: 5. The CDR3 sequence is 13 residues long. Germline loops: CDR1 SGHRS, CDR2 YFSETQ. The PCR contained 60 Vbeta and 13 Jbeta primers. TCRdb's copy holds only in-frame clones and misses some; the assay was immunoSEQ multiplex PCR. The sample shows 150,000 to 200,000 clones, 77% of them seen only once. The clonotype comes from a woman in her thirties in good health and CMV-seronegative. V usage is TRBV5-1 and J usage is TRBJ2-5; 7 positions match TRBD1. The sequenced material came from PBMCs. CDR3 in amino acids: CASRQGGGETQYF. In DNA form, the CDR3 reads TGCGCCAGCAGGCAAGGGGGCGGAGAGACCCAGTACTTC.